This T cell receptor (beta chain) appears in the sequencing data of a study of blood T cells in healthy people across ages. As for the study in general: Roughly one uniquely barcoded beta molecule per two T cells was captured.

As to this clonotype: Its specificity is unknown. A read error may produce the germline difference seen at one junction end.

Regarding the study as a whole: There was no known CMV status for donors, so expanded clonotype changes were possibly confounded.

Primed by a sample-barcoded 5' primer and a J-beta primer mix, a second PCR proceeded for about 6 to 12 cycles. Every cDNA molecule carried a tag from a template-switch adaptor bearing 12 random nucleotides. TCRdb recomputed calls from the 5' RACE reads with MiXCR, one row per CDR3 protein. The sample has around 1.5 million distinct CDR3 sequences; roughly 32% are singletons. Those donating, healthy Caucasian individuals from Russia, were aged roughly 6 to 100. The CDR3 runs 15 residues. The germline CDR1 and CDR2 sequences are MNHEY and SMNVEV (reference sequence). The chain carries TRBV27 and TRBJ2-1, with D possibly being TRBD2 (6 bases). The sequence was collected from a woman aged 25-40 years in good health. The specimen was blood. CDR3 in amino acids: CASTWGGHSYSEQFF. Here the CDR3 DNA reads TGTGCCAGCACCTGGGGAGGCCACTCCTACAGTGAGCAGTTCTTC.